These T cell receptor beta chains were read from a single sample in a study of T-cell reconstitution after alpha-beta-depleted transplantation in children. TCRdb re-analysed the PCR reads in MiXCR, keeping a single row per CDR3 protein. Found here are about 610,000 distinct CDR3 sequences, about 11% of them singletons; the top ten hold about 4.3%. Sequences were derived from PBMCs from the stem cell graft donor, sampled from the stem cell graft. These receptors were taken from a human donor who donated a stem cell graft to a child with acute myeloid leukemia. Each CDR3 is given with its conserved first and last residue. The order of the fields is V gene, CDR3 length, J gene, CDR3 protein.

TRBV4-2,19,TRBJ2-1,CASSQGFSQRDINDNEQFF
TRBV5-1,15,TRBJ2-1,CASSLAGTSYNEQFF
TRBV29-1,13,TRBJ1-4,CSVLQGVDEKLFF
TRBV20-1,21,TRBJ2-3,CSTRADRDRLAGPVGTDTQYF
TRBV20-1,14,TRBJ2-2,CSARDDPDTGELFF
TRBV20-1,13,TRBJ2-7,CSARTSGTYEQYF
TRBV20-1,13,TRBJ1-1,CSARDIGDTEAFF
TRBV5-1,15,TRBJ1-1,CASSPVGSMNTEAFF
TRBV7-8,15,TRBJ2-1,CASSLGLAFVNEQFF
TRBV9,16,TRBJ2-1,CASSVDWESSYNEQFF
TRBV15,14,TRBJ2-7,CATSSGGSSYEQYF
TRBV4-3,16,TRBJ1-5,CASSQELGTGNQPQHF
TRBV29-1,13,TRBJ1-2,CSVGQGQGYGYTF
TRBV7-2,14,TRBJ2-7,CASSVRLAVHEQYF
TRBV24-1,16,TRBJ2-5,CATRPGSLAEQETQYF
TRBV28,15,TRBJ2-7,CASSPAGAWRREQYF
TRBV7-2,16,TRBJ2-6,CASSLALIGGANVLTF
TRBV11-2,16,TRBJ2-7,CASSSFGTSGSYEQYF
TRBV12-3/TRBV12-4,13,TRBJ2-5,CASRANLQETQYF
TRBV2,14,TRBJ1-5,CASSEGRGVQPQHF
TRBV4-2,16,TRBJ1-3,CASSQDGEVSGNTIYF
TRBV16,13,TRBJ1-6,CASSPLISGSLHF
TRBV10-3,14,TRBJ2-7,CAIRRQGSTYEQYF
TRBV12-3/TRBV12-4,14,TRBJ1-2,CASSLTGTEYGYTF
TRBV27,13,TRBJ2-7,CASSSQGVGEQYF
TRBV5-5,14,TRBJ1-4,CASSPRQGYEKLFF
TRBV7-9,17,TRBJ1-3,CASSYSTSGQSRNTIYF
TRBV7-3,18,TRBJ2-3,CASSLAGISGVGTDTQYF
TRBV10-2,15,TRBJ2-1,CASSDRRASYNEQFF
TRBV11-1,20,TRBJ2-1,CASSVDRVIAGGPSGNEQFF
TRBV3-1,15,TRBJ1-1,CASSLDRARDTEAFF
TRBV4-3,13,TRBJ1-1,CASSQYKNTEAFF
TRBV12-3/TRBV12-4,15,TRBJ2-5,CASSLTLAGEETQYF
TRBV7-8,15,TRBJ2-7,CASLTQSGGLYEQYF
TRBV20-1,15,TRBJ2-1,CSARLLGSSYNEQFF
TRBV7-9,15,TRBJ2-3,CASSPDRTSTDTQYF
TRBV5-6,14,TRBJ1-5,CASSLAKGVQPQHF
TRBV7-2,15,TRBJ2-5,CASSPRLSSIGTQYF
TRBV18,16,TRBJ1-3,CASSLGTASSGNTIYF
TRBV15,15,TRBJ1-1,CATSRGPGTNTEAFF
TRBV7-2,13,TRBJ2-7,CASSLNLVAEQYF
TRBV30,16,TRBJ2-2,CAQSRLAGEITGELFF
TRBV30,13,TRBJ2-5,CAWSVPPSETQYF
TRBV29-1,14,TRBJ1-1,CSVFDGSAGRGAFF
TRBV29-1,13,TRBJ2-7,CSVEGQGAGEQYF
TRBV29-1,13,TRBJ2-5,CSVVGTRLETQYF
TRBV7-9,11,TRBJ1-4,CASSHDQKLFF
TRBV30,14,TRBJ2-1,CAWSVGLAVSEQFF